This T cell receptor beta chain was captured in a study of vaccination and CD4 T cells after COVID-19. The Oncomine TCR Beta short-read assay sequenced DNA from cultured CD4+ T cells. DNA came from CD4+ T cells after culture. TCRdb re-called the PCR reads through MiXCR, storing one row per CDR3 protein. The sample records 9,500 to 14,000 distinct CDR3 sequences, under 40% being singletons. Treatment reported: roughly 10-day PBMC culture with coronavirus spike peptide pools or control peptides (ViraFEST assay). Pre-COVID-19 pandemic sampling (2011-2018) yielded the unexposed donor's CD4+ T cells. T cells were expanded with peptide pools, and expanded clonotypes were identified by TCR sequencing. To note about this clonotype: Its specificity is unknown.

The CDR3 is made up of 14 amino acids. Deletions cut 1 base from V and 4 bases from J, with 12 bases between. CDR1 is DFQATT and CDR2 is SNEGSKA in the germline V gene (reference sequence). The receptor was isolated from a human donor in good health. Sequenced material: CD4+ T cells from blood, cultured in vitro. The rearrangement links TRBV20-1 to TRBJ2-3; D may be TRBD1 or TRBD2 (5 bases each). The CDR3 coding sequence is TGCAGTGCTAGAGTCGTGATGGGGGCAGATACGCAGTATTTT. Translated: CSARVVMGADTQYF.